The 14 T cell receptor beta chains below all came from one sample that was sequenced in a study of human T cells and chemical hapten exposure. As to time point: healthy volunteer bleed at 2 weeks. Unfractionated whole blood served as the source for total RNA extraction. MiXCR, applied by TCRdb to the RACE reads, yields one record per CDR3 protein. In the table there are over 100,000 distinct CDR3 sequences, more than 7.5% of which are singletons. Material: whole blood. All receptors come from a male donor in good health. Some clones in this sample may be carry-over from other donors' samples.

This clonotype occurred a few times. The chain combines TRBV7-3 with TRBJ2-1; TRBD2 matches at 13 bases. There are 15 residues in the CDR3. The trim removed 5 bases at V and 10 bases at J, leaving 8 bases unmatched. Germline CDR1 reads SGHTA; CDR2 reads FQGTGA. In DNA form, the CDR3 reads TGTGCCAGCAGCCCAACTAGCGGGGGGGCCCGCGAGCAGTTCTTC. As protein: CASSPTSGGAREQFF.

Note on this clonotype: Possible read error: a much larger clone is one base away. The chain uses TRBV20-1 and TRBJ2-1, with 7 nucleotides matching TRBD2. This CDR3 spans 15 amino acids. V lost 5 bases, J lost 5 bases, and 12 bases stayed unmatched. CDR1 is DFQATT and CDR2 is SNEGSKA in the germline V gene (reference sequence). CDR3 DNA: TGCAGTGCTCCAAGCGGGACCACCAATAACAATGAGCAGTTCTTC. This sequence encodes CSAPSGTTNNNEQFF.

This clonotype was seen a handful of times. This chain's CDR3 is CASSAGGSGNTIYF. The CDR3 nucleotides are TGTGCCAGCAGCGCAGGGGGCTCTGGAAACACCATATATTTT. The gene calls are TRBV5-4 and TRBJ1-3, with 7 bases fitting TRBD1. Germline V gene data show CDR1 as SGHNT and CDR2 as YYREEE (reference sequence). The CDR3 has 14 amino acids. The trim removed 4 bases at V and 0 bases at J, leaving 1 base unmatched.

This clonotype was seen a few times. The chain employs TRBV6-1 and TRBJ2-3; D tentatively fits TRBD1 or TRBD2 (5 bases each). The V gene lost 2 bases and the J gene lost 5 bases, with 26 bases spanning the gap. The CDR3 covers 19 residues. CDR1 is MNHNS, CDR2 SASEGT, per germline. CDR3 bases: TGTGCCAGCAGTGAAAGGTTCGGGTCTTGGGACCTTCTAGGAGATACGCAGTATTTT. This encodes CASSERFGSWDLLGDTQYF.

This clonotype was seen more than once but under ten times. V and J are TRBV5-4 and TRBJ2-5; D ambiguous. This CDR3 has 14 residues. Germline CDR1 is SGHNT and CDR2 is YYREEE (reference sequence). The V and J ends lost 0 bases and 4 bases respectively, with 10 bases between them. CDR3 sequence (DNA): TGTGCCAGCAGCTTGGGCACCAACCCAGAGACCCAGTACTTC. It codes for CASSLGTNPETQYF.

The sample holds a few counts of this clonotype. The chain employs TRBV11-3 and TRBJ2-2; D may be TRBD2 (6 bases). The CDR3 spans 17 residues. Germline assignment: CDR1 SGHNT and CDR2 YENEEA. The V gene lost 5 bases and the J gene lost 2 bases, with 18 bases spanning the gap. The CDR3 here is CASSTYPLATNTGELFF. The CDR3 nucleotides read TGTGCCAGCAGCACATACCCCCTAGCGACAAACACCGGGGAGCTGTTTTTT.

This clonotype has a handful of counts. V and J are TRBV11-2 and TRBJ1-1, with D maybe TRBD1 (6 bases). This CDR3 is built from 14 residues. CDR1 SGHAT and CDR2 FQNNGV come from the germline V gene. V lost 1 base and J 5 bases, leaving 11 bases between the germline ends. CDR3 region: CASSLASGETEAFF. The CDR3 DNA sequence: TGTGCCAGCAGCTTAGCTTCAGGGGAGACTGAAGCTTTCTTT.

The sample holds many counts of this clonotype. The V gene is TRBV4-3, the J gene TRBJ2-5, with 11 bases fitting TRBD2. From germline, CDR1 is LGHNA and CDR2 YSLEER. The CDR3 contains 20 residues. V lost 0 bases and J lost 0; bases outside the gene matches: 12. The CDR3 protein is CASSQDIPLAGGLNQETQYF. The CDR3 region has the DNA TGCGCCAGCAGCCAAGATATCCCGCTAGCGGGGGGTCTCAACCAAGAGACCCAGTACTTC.

This clonotype has a count of ten or more. V and J are TRBV19 and TRBJ1-5, with 7 bases identical to TRBD1. V was clipped by 3 bases and J by 7 bases; unmatched bases: 6. The CDR3 sequence is 14 residues long. Germline V gene sequence: CDR1 LNHDA, CDR2 SQIVND (reference sequence). CDR3 residues: CASSMRGRGQPQHF. CDR3 in DNA: TGTGCCAGTAGTATGAGGGGGCGCGGGCAGCCCCAGCATTTT. Using reference TRBV19 and TRBJ1-5 for the parts outside the CDR3, the full variable domain is DGGITQSPKYLFRKEGQNVTLSCEQNLNHDAMYWYRQDPGQGLRLIYYSQIVNDFQKGDIAEGYSVSREKKESFPLTVTSAQKNPTAFYLCASSMRGRGQPQHFGDGTRLSIL.

V and J are TRBV5-5 and TRBJ2-4, with TRBD1 matching 12 bases. V was pared by 4 bases and J by 6 bases, with 11 bases of the junction left unmatched. Germline V gives CDR1 SGHKS, CDR2 YYEKEE (reference sequence). This CDR3 has 17 amino acids. CDR3: CASSPGQGATRRNIQYF. The CDR3 DNA reads as TGTGCCAGCAGCCCGGGACAGGGGGCGACCCGGAGAAACATTCAGTACTTC. Together with reference TRBV5-5 and TRBJ2-4, the CDR3 gives the full variable domain: DAGVTQSPTHLIKTRGQQVTLRCSPISGHKSVSWYQQVLGQGPQFIFQYYEKEERGRGNFPDRFSARQFPNYSSELNVNALLLGDSALYLCASSPGQGATRRNIQYFGAGTRLSVL.

The chain combines TRBV9 with TRBJ1-2, with D possibly being TRBD1 (6 bases). Trimming left V 0 bases short and J 0 bases short, with 9 bases between. This CDR3 is 15 amino acids long. Germline CDR1 SGDLS, CDR2 YYNGEE. The CDR3 DNA reads TGTGCCAGCAGCGTAGGTAGGGGGACTAACTATGGCTACACCTTC. Its translation is CASSVGRGTNYGYTF.

This sequence joins TRBV3-1 and TRBJ2-7; TRBD1 is a possible D gene (6 bases). Germline assignment: CDR1 LGHDT and CDR2 YNNKEL (reference sequence). V was trimmed by 3 bases and J by 3 bases, leaving 15 bases between them. This CDR3 region has 15 residues. DNA of the CDR3: TGTGCCAGCAGCCATCGGGCGCAGGGGAACTACGAGCAGTACTTC. Translating gives CASSHRAQGNYEQYF.

In its sample, this clonotype was seen many times. The chain links TRBV9 to TRBJ1-3; tentatively, D is TRBD1 (5 bases). This CDR3 comprises 15 residues. The germline V gene encodes CDR1 SGDLS and CDR2 YYNGEE. Trimming removed 0 bases at V and 0 bases at J, with 7 bases between. The CDR3: CASSVGGSSGNTIYF. CDR3 nucleotides: TGTGCCAGCAGCGTAGGGGGCAGCTCTGGAAACACCATATATTTT.

This clonotype was seen many times. The chain combines TRBV6-2 or TRBV6-3 with TRBJ1-1; a possible D gene is TRBD1 (6 bases). This CDR3 spans 16 amino acids. V lost 0 bases, J lost 0 bases, and 11 bases lay in between. From germline, CDR1 is MNHEY and CDR2 SVGEGT. The CDR3 loop reads CASSYSPGGLNTEAFF. As DNA, the CDR3 is TGTGCCAGCAGTTACTCCCCCGGGGGGCTGAACACTGAAGCTTTCTTT.